What follows are 5 T cell receptor beta chains derived from one specimen sequenced in a study of T cell responses to AZD1222 COVID-19 vaccine. Using immunoSEQ multiplex PCR, the repertoire was profiled, and TCRdb retains in-frame clones only, with some absent. The sample lists over 130,000 clones; more than 85% were seen once. Sequenced material: peripheral blood, taken 28 days after the second AZD1222 dose. The receptors were sampled from an adult who received the AZD1222 COVID-19 vaccine.

This chain links TRBV13 with TRBJ1-4, with unresolved D. Trimming stripped 6 bases from V and 7 bases from J, with 12 bases between. CDR3 length: 13 amino acids. Germline-derived CDR1 and CDR2 are PRHDT and FYEKMQ (reference sequence). The CDR3 here is CASSLSGGEKLFF. The CDR3 coding sequence is TGTGCCAGCAGTCTTTCGGGCGGTGAAAAACTGTTTTTT.

Only one count was recorded for this clone. The V call is TRBV19, the J call TRBJ2-1, with TRBD1 matching 8 bases. The CDR3 runs to 13 residues. V dropped 6 bases and J dropped 7; count of bases not matched to a gene: 5. Germline lookup yields CDR1 LNHDA and CDR2 SQIVND (reference sequence). The CDR3 here is CASRGTGRNEQFF. For the CDR3, the DNA is TGTGCCAGTAGAGGGACAGGAAGGAATGAGCAGTTCTTC.

This chain connects TRBV4-1 to TRBJ2-1; 11 bases are a match to TRBD2. CDR3 length: 17 amino acids. CDR1 is MGHRA and CDR2 is YSYEKL in the germline V gene. V lost 2 bases to trimming and J lost 3 bases; unmatched junction nucleotides: 6. The CDR3: CASSQIAGGPVYNEQFF. In DNA, the CDR3 is TGCGCCAGCAGCCAAATAGCGGGAGGGCCTGTCTACAATGAGCAGTTCTTC.

This clone appeared a single time. CDR3 region: CAWSPQGHYGYTF. In DNA, the CDR3 is TGTGCCTGGAGCCCACAGGGGCACTATGGCTACACCTTC. This chain connects TRBV30 to TRBJ1-2; 7 bases map to TRBD1. J lost 3 bases, V lost 3 bases, and 4 bases had no gene match. The length of the CDR3 is 13 residues. The V gene's germline CDR1 is GTSNPN and CDR2 SVGIG (reference sequence).

The V and J genes are TRBV11-2 and TRBJ2-5; no firm D call. The CDR3 has 11 amino acids. Germline V lookup: CDR1 SGHAT, CDR2 FQNNGV. V was pared by 5 bases and J by 9 bases, with 10 bases between. Here the CDR3 DNA reads TGTGCCAGCAGCCCCTCGTGGGCCCAGTACTTC. This translates into CASSPSWAQYF.